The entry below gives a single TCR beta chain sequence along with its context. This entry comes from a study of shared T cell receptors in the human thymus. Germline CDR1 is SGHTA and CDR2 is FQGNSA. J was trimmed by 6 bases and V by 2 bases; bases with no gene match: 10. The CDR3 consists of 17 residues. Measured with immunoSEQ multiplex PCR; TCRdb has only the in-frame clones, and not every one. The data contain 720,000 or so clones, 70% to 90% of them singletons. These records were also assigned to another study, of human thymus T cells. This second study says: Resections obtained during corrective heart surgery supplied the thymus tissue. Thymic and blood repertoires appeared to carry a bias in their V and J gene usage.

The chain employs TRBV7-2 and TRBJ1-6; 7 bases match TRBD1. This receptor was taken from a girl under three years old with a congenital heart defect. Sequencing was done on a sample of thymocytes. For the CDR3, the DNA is TGTGCCAGCAGCTTACTTCCCAGGGGGGCTCGTAATTCACCCCTCCACTTT. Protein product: CASSLLPRGARNSPLHF.